The rows below give T cell receptor beta chains drawn from one sample of a study of cytomegalovirus exposure and HLA in healthy donors. Clones were sequenced by immunoSEQ multiplex PCR, and TCRdb holds only the in-frame ones, with some missing. The sample has some 120,000 clones; 75% to 85% are singletons. The sequencing input was PBMCs. These TCRs come from a male donor in good health and CMV-seropositive. The CDR3 runs from the conserved cysteine through the conserved F or W. The order of the fields is V gene, clone size, D gene, J gene, CDR3 DNA, CDR3 protein. D genes are given only for firm matches. Expanded clones are given a class, and other clones once, few, many or no size at all.

v_call: TRBV19
clone_size: -
d_call: -
j_call: TRBJ2-2
cdr3_nt: TGTGCCAGTAGTATAGATCCCCTCCTAGTCACCGGGGAGCTGTTTTTT
cdr3_aa: CASSIDPLLVTGELFF

v_call: TRBV27
clone_size: few
d_call: -
j_call: TRBJ2-2
cdr3_nt: TGTGCCAGCAGTTTTACAGGGATAGGCGGGGAGCTGTTTTTT
cdr3_aa: CASSFTGIGGELFF

v_call: TRBV30
clone_size: -
d_call: TRBD1
j_call: TRBJ2-3
cdr3_nt: TGTGCCTGGAGTCGAGGGGGCGCAGGAGATACGCAGTATTTT
cdr3_aa: CAWSRGGAGDTQYF

v_call: TRBV7-2
clone_size: few
d_call: -
j_call: TRBJ2-1
cdr3_nt: TGTGCCAGCTCGGAGTTTTACAATGAGCAGTTCTTC
cdr3_aa: CASSEFYNEQFF

v_call: TRBV7-9
clone_size: -
d_call: TRBD1
j_call: TRBJ1-2
cdr3_nt: TGTTCCAGCAGTCGGACAGGGGGCAAGGGCTACACCTTC
cdr3_aa: CSSSRTGGKGYTF

v_call: TRBV7-2
clone_size: -
d_call: -
j_call: TRBJ1-1
cdr3_nt: TGTGCCAGCAGCTTCGCCGGGACACTGTCTGAAGCTTTCTTT
cdr3_aa: CASSFAGTLSEAFF

v_call: TRBV6-1
clone_size: once
d_call: TRBD1
j_call: TRBJ1-1
cdr3_nt: TGTGCCAGCAGTGAAGGGACAGGGGGCCTTGGGACTGAAGCTTTCTTT
cdr3_aa: CASSEGTGGLGTEAFF

v_call: TRBV30
clone_size: few
d_call: TRBD2
j_call: TRBJ2-5
cdr3_nt: TGTGCCTGGAGTGTACTAGCGGGAGAAGAGACCCAGTACTTC
cdr3_aa: CAWSVLAGEETQYF

v_call: TRBV20-1
clone_size: few
d_call: -
j_call: TRBJ1-5
cdr3_nt: TGCAGTGCCCGAATAGCCCAGACCCAGCATTTT
cdr3_aa: CSARIAQTQHF

v_call: TRBV7-8
clone_size: -
d_call: -
j_call: TRBJ1-1
cdr3_nt: TGTGCCAGCAGCTTAGCCCATACGAGCACTGAAGCTTTCTTT
cdr3_aa: CASSLAHTSTEAFF

v_call: TRBV9
clone_size: once
d_call: TRBD2
j_call: TRBJ2-2
cdr3_nt: TGTGCCAGCAGCCCTTCCGGGACTAGCCTTAACACCGGGGAGCTGTTTTTT
cdr3_aa: CASSPSGTSLNTGELFF

v_call: TRBV5-4
clone_size: -
d_call: TRBD2
j_call: TRBJ2-3
cdr3_nt: TGTGCCAGCAGCCAAGGACTAGCGGGAGAATCAGATACGCAGTATTTT
cdr3_aa: CASSQGLAGESDTQYF

v_call: TRBV7-3
clone_size: -
d_call: -
j_call: TRBJ2-1
cdr3_nt: TGTGCCAGCAGCTTAACGGACAGCCCCTACAATGAGCAGTTCTTC
cdr3_aa: CASSLTDSPYNEQFF

v_call: TRBV6-5
clone_size: -
d_call: TRBD2
j_call: TRBJ2-3
cdr3_nt: TGTGCCAGCAGTATTAGGACTAGCGGGGATACGCAGTATTTT
cdr3_aa: CASSIRTSGDTQYF

v_call: TRBV4-1
clone_size: -
d_call: TRBD1
j_call: TRBJ1-4
cdr3_nt: TGCGCCAGCAGCCAGGCGTCGGGACAGATTAATGAAAAACTGTTTTTT
cdr3_aa: CASSQASGQINEKLFF

v_call: TRBV4-1
clone_size: -
d_call: -
j_call: TRBJ2-5
cdr3_nt: TGCGCCAGCAGCCAAGTGCTGGGCCTTAGGGAGACCCAGTACTTC
cdr3_aa: CASSQVLGLRETQYF

v_call: TRBV27
clone_size: -
d_call: -
j_call: TRBJ2-1
cdr3_nt: TGTGCCAGCAGTTTGGGCAGGGCTAGTGGGTATGAGCAGTTCTTC
cdr3_aa: CASSLGRASGYEQFF

v_call: TRBV6-1
clone_size: -
d_call: TRBD2
j_call: TRBJ2-1
cdr3_nt: TGTGCCAGCAGTGAAGCGCTTCGGGCGGGAGGCCACAATGAGCAGTTCTTC
cdr3_aa: CASSEALRAGGHNEQFF

v_call: TRBV2
clone_size: -
d_call: TRBD1
j_call: TRBJ1-5
cdr3_nt: TGTGCCAGCAGCGGTGACAGGGGTACTCAGCCCCAGCATTTT
cdr3_aa: CASSGDRGTQPQHF

v_call: TRBV18
clone_size: -
d_call: -
j_call: TRBJ2-3
cdr3_nt: TGTGCCGGCGAGCGGGGCACAGATACGCAGTATTTT
cdr3_aa: CAGERGTDTQYF

v_call: TRBV27
clone_size: -
d_call: -
j_call: TRBJ2-7
cdr3_nt: TGTGCCAGCAGTTTCGGACAAAGCTACGAGCAGTACTTC
cdr3_aa: CASSFGQSYEQYF

v_call: TRBV4-3
clone_size: few
d_call: -
j_call: TRBJ2-1
cdr3_nt: TGCGCCAGCAGCCAAGACGCGGGCTCCTACAATGAGCAGTTCTTC
cdr3_aa: CASSQDAGSYNEQFF

v_call: TRBV28
clone_size: few
d_call: -
j_call: TRBJ1-2
cdr3_nt: TGTGCCAGCAGTTTAGGCAGGGGCTATGGCTACACCTTC
cdr3_aa: CASSLGRGYGYTF

v_call: TRBV11-2
clone_size: -
d_call: -
j_call: TRBJ1-2
cdr3_nt: TGTGCCAGCAGCTTAGATCCAGGGGAAGGCTACACCTTC
cdr3_aa: CASSLDPGEGYTF

v_call: TRBV9
clone_size: -
d_call: -
j_call: TRBJ2-3
cdr3_nt: TGTGCCAGCAGCGAGGGGCTAGCGACAGATACGCAGTATTTT
cdr3_aa: CASSEGLATDTQYF

v_call: TRBV5-1
clone_size: -
d_call: -
j_call: TRBJ2-7
cdr3_nt: TGCGCCAGCAGCTTGGAACGGAGCTCCTACGAGCAGTACTTC
cdr3_aa: CASSLERSSYEQYF

v_call: TRBV4-2
clone_size: -
d_call: TRBD1
j_call: TRBJ1-4
cdr3_nt: TGTGCCAGCAGCTTGCAGGGGGCAACTAATGAAAAACTGTTTTTT
cdr3_aa: CASSLQGATNEKLFF

v_call: TRBV19
clone_size: -
d_call: TRBD2
j_call: TRBJ2-7
cdr3_nt: TGTGCCAGTAGTACCGATTCAGGGCTAGCGGGGCCGTACTACGAGCAGTACTTC
cdr3_aa: CASSTDSGLAGPYYEQYF

v_call: TRBV4-1
clone_size: -
d_call: TRBD1
j_call: TRBJ2-1
cdr3_nt: TGCGCCAGCAGCCAAACAGGGGGCGCAGGGAATGAGCAGTTCTTC
cdr3_aa: CASSQTGGAGNEQFF

v_call: TRBV11-2
clone_size: -
d_call: -
j_call: TRBJ2-5
cdr3_nt: TGTGCCAGCAGCCTCATCCCACTAGCCCAATCCCCTTGGGAGACCCAGTACTTC
cdr3_aa: CASSLIPLAQSPWETQYF

v_call: TRBV27
clone_size: -
d_call: -
j_call: TRBJ2-7
cdr3_nt: TGTGCCAGCAGTTTGCGGGGATTCTCCTACGAGCAGTACTTC
cdr3_aa: CASSLRGFSYEQYF

v_call: TRBV19
clone_size: -
d_call: TRBD1
j_call: TRBJ1-4
cdr3_nt: TGTGCCAGTAGCGGGACAGTCGAAAAACTGTTTTTT
cdr3_aa: CASSGTVEKLFF

v_call: TRBV4-2
clone_size: -
d_call: -
j_call: TRBJ1-5
cdr3_nt: TGTGCCAGCAGCCAAGGGGAGGGGCCCAATCAGCCCCAGCATTTT
cdr3_aa: CASSQGEGPNQPQHF

v_call: TRBV11-2
clone_size: -
d_call: TRBD2
j_call: TRBJ2-2
cdr3_nt: TGTGCCAGCAGCTTATTTCCAAGCGGGAGGGCAGCCGGGGAGCTGTTTTTT
cdr3_aa: CASSLFPSGRAAGELFF

v_call: TRBV7-3
clone_size: -
d_call: -
j_call: TRBJ2-5
cdr3_nt: TGTGCCAGCAGCCCCTGGGGAACCGGGGCCCAGTACTTC
cdr3_aa: CASSPWGTGAQYF

v_call: TRBV19
clone_size: -
d_call: -
j_call: TRBJ2-1
cdr3_nt: TGTGCCAGTAGTATCACAGGGTTCTACAATGAGCAGTTCTTC
cdr3_aa: CASSITGFYNEQFF

v_call: TRBV5-1
clone_size: -
d_call: TRBD1
j_call: TRBJ2-3
cdr3_nt: TGCGCCAGCAGCTTGCAGGGGGCGCGGGGCACAGATACGCAGTATTTT
cdr3_aa: CASSLQGARGTDTQYF

v_call: TRBV19
clone_size: -
d_call: TRBD1
j_call: TRBJ2-6
cdr3_nt: TGTGCCAGTAGTCCGACAGGGACCTCTGGGGCCAACGGCCTGACTTTC
cdr3_aa: CASSPTGTSGANGLTF

v_call: TRBV28
clone_size: -
d_call: -
j_call: TRBJ2-1
cdr3_nt: TGTGCCAGTACAGGGCTTAATGAGCAGTTCTTC
cdr3_aa: CASTGLNEQFF

v_call: TRBV6-1
clone_size: -
d_call: TRBD2
j_call: TRBJ2-7
cdr3_nt: TGTGCCAGCAGTGAAGAGCGGGAGTTCTCCTACGAGCAGTACTTC
cdr3_aa: CASSEEREFSYEQYF

v_call: TRBV28
clone_size: once
d_call: -
j_call: TRBJ1-1
cdr3_nt: TGTGCCAGCAGTTTGGACAGCACTGAAGCTTTCTTT
cdr3_aa: CASSLDSTEAFF

v_call: TRBV28
clone_size: -
d_call: TRBD1
j_call: TRBJ2-7
cdr3_nt: TGTGCCAGCAGTCATATAAGGGGGACAGGGGGCTACGAGCAGTACTTC
cdr3_aa: CASSHIRGTGGYEQYF

v_call: TRBV13
clone_size: -
d_call: TRBD1
j_call: TRBJ2-7
cdr3_nt: TGTGCCAGCAGCCAAGACAGGGGTGGGGGGCAGTACTTC
cdr3_aa: CASSQDRGGGQYF

v_call: TRBV19
clone_size: once
d_call: -
j_call: TRBJ1-5
cdr3_nt: TGTGCCAGTAGTATATCGGGGGGAAGCAATCAGCCCCAGCATTTT
cdr3_aa: CASSISGGSNQPQHF

v_call: TRBV7-8
clone_size: -
d_call: TRBD1
j_call: TRBJ1-2
cdr3_nt: TGTGCCAGCAGCTTAAGGACAGGGGGTAACTATGGCTACACCTTC
cdr3_aa: CASSLRTGGNYGYTF